These T cell receptor beta chains were read from a single sample in a study of control samples from healthy donors and cancer patients. Sequencing was performed with immunoSEQ multiplex PCR; in TCRdb, only in-frame clones are kept and a portion is missing. The sample comprises 120,000 or so clones, less than 95% of which are singletons, and approximately 8.6% rests with the top ten. The sequencing sample was made of blood. These receptor sequences come from a man younger than 35 in good health. Each CDR3 is given with its conserved first and last residue. Fields, in order: D gene, V gene, clone size, J gene, CDR3 DNA, CDR3 protein. The D gene is left open where the match is weak. Only part of the rows carry a size: once, few, many, or a class if the clone is expanded.

TRBD2	TRBV6-1	-	TRBJ2-7	TGTGCCAGCAGTGATGACTTGGCGGGGGGCAACGAGCAGTACTTC	CASSDDLAGGNEQYF
-	TRBV19	-	TRBJ1-2	TGTGCCAGCCAGGACAGTAACTATGGCTACACCTTC	CASQDSNYGYTF
-	TRBV6-5	-	TRBJ2-7	TGTGCCAGCAGGGCTTACAGGTCCGAGCAGTACTTC	CASRAYRSEQYF
-	TRBV6-5	-	TRBJ2-1	TGTGCCAGCCCAGTGGGGGCGGAGCAGTTCTTC	CASPVGAEQFF
-	TRBV29-1	-	TRBJ1-3	TGCAGCGTTTTGAGTGAATCTGGAAACACCATATATTTT	CSVLSESGNTIYF
-	TRBV11-1	-	TRBJ1-1	TGTGCCAGCAGCACCAGGACGGGCACTGAAGCTTTCTTT	CASSTRTGTEAFF
-	TRBV2	-	TRBJ1-1	TGTGCCAGCCAGGGGACTGAAGCTTTCTTT	CASQGTEAFF
-	TRBV27	-	TRBJ1-1	TGTGCCAGCAGTTTGGGACGCCGAACTGAAGCTTTCTTT	CASSLGRRTEAFF
-	TRBV6-2/TRBV6-3	-	TRBJ2-3	TGTGCCAGCAGTTACTACGGAGGGGGCCTTAGCACAGATACGCAGTATTTT	CASSYYGGGLSTDTQYF
TRBD1	TRBV19	-	TRBJ1-2	TGTGCCAGTAAGGCATTGGACAGGGGAGGACATGGCTACACCTTC	CASKALDRGGHGYTF
TRBD1	TRBV25-1	-	TRBJ1-1	TGTGCCAGCAACAGGGGGGATTACTCTGAAGCTTTCTTT	CASNRGDYSEAFF
TRBD2	TRBV5-1	-	TRBJ2-1	TGCGCCAGCAGCTTGCGGGGGGGCTCCTACAATGAGCAGTTCTTC	CASSLRGGSYNEQFF
-	TRBV5-1	-	TRBJ1-2	TGCGCCAGCAGCTTGGACAGCCTCTATGGCTACACCTTC	CASSLDSLYGYTF
TRBD2	TRBV5-1	-	TRBJ2-3	TGCGCCAGCAGCCTACTGGGACTAGCGGGGGGGACCACAGATACGCAGTATTTT	CASSLLGLAGGTTDTQYF
-	TRBV5-1	-	TRBJ1-2	TGCGCCAGCAGCTTGGTGGCCACTAACTATGGCTACACCTTC	CASSLVATNYGYTF
TRBD1	TRBV19	-	TRBJ2-5	TGTGCCAGTAGTGTTCGGGACAGGGAATGGGAGACCCAGTACTTC	CASSVRDREWETQYF
-	TRBV27	-	TRBJ2-3	TGTGCCAGCAGAAGGTCGTGGGATCCCGCAGATACGCAGTATTTT	CASRRSWDPADTQYF
TRBD1	TRBV10-1	-	TRBJ2-2	TGCGCCAGCAGTACAGGGGGCTACACCGGGGAGCTGTTTTTT	CASSTGGYTGELFF
-	TRBV19	-	TRBJ1-5	TGTGCCAGTAGTAGAACAGCGACAAATCAGCCCCAGCATTTT	CASSRTATNQPQHF
TRBD1	TRBV13	-	TRBJ2-1	TGTGCCAGCAGCGGACTGGGACAGGGGCCCTTCAATGAGCAGTTCTTC	CASSGLGQGPFNEQFF
-	TRBV6-5	-	TRBJ2-5	TGTGCCAGCGGCCTGGGAGGTGACGGGGAGACCCAGTACTTC	CASGLGGDGETQYF
TRBD2	TRBV24-1	-	TRBJ2-3	TGTGCCACCAGTGATTCGAGGAATAGCGGGGGCCGGGATGATACGCAGTATTTT	CATSDSRNSGGRDDTQYF
-	TRBV27	-	TRBJ2-7	TGTGCCAGCAGTTTAATAGGGCTAACACGCTACGAGCAGTACTTC	CASSLIGLTRYEQYF
-	TRBV3-1/TRBV3-2	-	TRBJ1-6	TGTGCCAGCAGCGCATATAACTCACCCCTCCACTTT	CASSAYNSPLHF
-	TRBV30	-	TRBJ2-5	TGTGCCTGGAGTGTTGGTCTAGAGACCCAGTACTTC	CAWSVGLETQYF
-	TRBV7-8	-	TRBJ1-3	TGTGCCAGCAGCTTAGGGGACCGCTCTGGAAACACCATATATTTT	CASSLGDRSGNTIYF
-	TRBV2	-	TRBJ1-1	TGTGCCAGCAGCGTGGCAGGGAGGGGAGCTTTCTTT	CASSVAGRGAFF
TRBD2	TRBV5-6	once	TRBJ2-1	TGTGCCAGCAGCTTGCCCAGGACTAGCGGAGCCTACAATGAGCAGTTCTTC	CASSLPRTSGAYNEQFF
TRBD1	TRBV11-3	-	TRBJ2-1	TGTGCCAGCAGCCCCGACCGGGACAGCTCCTACAATGAGCAGTTCTTC	CASSPDRDSSYNEQFF
-	TRBV24-1	-	TRBJ2-3	TGTGCCACCAGTGATCCCGGGGGGCCCCTGGCAGATACGCAGTATTTT	CATSDPGGPLADTQYF
-	TRBV2	once	TRBJ1-6	TGTGCCAGCAGTGAATTGTCACCCCTCCACTTT	CASSELSPLHF
-	TRBV3-1/TRBV3-2	many	TRBJ2-6	TGTGCCAGCAGCCAAGGAGTCGGGTCCGGGGCCAACGTCCTGACTTTC	CASSQGVGSGANVLTF
TRBD2	TRBV30	once	TRBJ2-3	TGTGCCTGGAAAACTAGCGGGATTGATACGCAGTATTTT	CAWKTSGIDTQYF
-	TRBV29-1	-	TRBJ1-1	TGCAGCGTTGATGGGGTCCTTGGGAACACTGAAGCTTTCTTT	CSVDGVLGNTEAFF
TRBD1	TRBV11-3	-	TRBJ2-1	TGTGCCAGCAGCAGGACAGGGGAATACAATGAGCAGTTCTTC	CASSRTGEYNEQFF
-	TRBV30	many	TRBJ2-4	TGTGCCTGGAATGACCACGACTTCTCAGCCAAAAACATTCAGTACTTC	CAWNDHDFSAKNIQYF
TRBD2	TRBV9	-	TRBJ2-2	TGTGCCAGCAGCGTAGCCGCGGGGGGGAACACCGGGGAGCTGTTTTTT	CASSVAAGGNTGELFF
TRBD2	TRBV19	few	TRBJ2-2	TGTGCCAGTAGTATTAGCGGGGGGGCCGGCGGGGAGCTGTTTTTT	CASSISGGAGGELFF
TRBD1	TRBV11-3	-	TRBJ1-1	TGTGCCAGCAGTTTAGGACAGGGGAACACTGAAGCCTTCTTT	CASSLGQGNTEAFF
TRBD2	TRBV11-2	-	TRBJ2-3	TGTGCCAGCAGCTTAGACCTAGCGGGGGTGGGCACAGATACGCAGTATTTT	CASSLDLAGVGTDTQYF
-	TRBV10-2	-	TRBJ2-2	TGCGCCAGCAGTAAACCGGGACATAACACCGGGGAGCTGTTTTTT	CASSKPGHNTGELFF
-	TRBV30	-	TRBJ1-4	TGTGCCTGGAGTGCCAGAGCAACTAATGAAAAACTGTTTTTT	CAWSARATNEKLFF
-	TRBV6-6	-	TRBJ1-1	TGTGCCAGCAGTTACCTTGCCGGGGCAGGCGACCTGGAAGCTTTCTTT	CASSYLAGAGDLEAFF
TRBD2	TRBV7-9	-	TRBJ2-3	TGTGCCAGCAGCTCCTACCGGACTAGCGGGGCCTACACAGATACGCAGTATTTT	CASSSYRTSGAYTDTQYF
-	TRBV5-3	-	TRBJ2-3	TGTGCCAGAGACTCTTTGACGGGGAACTATACGCAGTATTTT	CARDSLTGNYTQYF
-	TRBV23-1	-	TRBJ2-4	TGCGCCGCCTCGGGGACAGCCAAAAACATTCAGTACTTC	CAASGTAKNIQYF
TRBD1	TRBV2	-	TRBJ1-2	TGTGCCAGCAGTACAGGGGGCAATCGGATGTTTGGCTACACCTTC	CASSTGGNRMFGYTF
-	TRBV29-1	once	TRBJ2-5	TGCAGCGTTGAAGCGGGGGCCAGGGAGACCCAGTACTTC	CSVEAGARETQYF
-	TRBV27	-	TRBJ1-3	TGTGCCAGCAGTTTATACAATGGAAACACCATATATTTT	CASSLYNGNTIYF
TRBD1	TRBV6-2/TRBV6-3	-	TRBJ1-5	TGTGCCAGCAGTTACTTAGGGACAGGGAATCAGCCCCAGCATTTT	CASSYLGTGNQPQHF
-	TRBV7-9	-	TRBJ1-3	TGTGCCAGCAGCTTCGCCGGGTTTGGAAACACCATATATTTT	CASSFAGFGNTIYF
-	TRBV6-2/TRBV6-3	-	TRBJ2-7	TGTGCCAGCAGTTACAGGGTCTACGAGCAGTACTTC	CASSYRVYEQYF
-	TRBV6-5	-	TRBJ1-4	TGTGCCAGTCTAACCAGAGCAACTAATGAAAAACTGTTTTTT	CASLTRATNEKLFF
TRBD1	TRBV5-1	-	TRBJ1-1	TGCGCCAGCAGCCAAGGACAGGGTTTGGGCACTGAAGCTTTCTTT	CASSQGQGLGTEAFF
-	TRBV5-6	-	TRBJ1-1	TGTGCCAGCAGCTTGTCTTTCCAGGGTCGGGCTTTCTTT	CASSLSFQGRAFF
TRBD2	TRBV24-1	-	TRBJ2-3	TGTGCCACCAGTCGGGGGGCAGATACGCAGTATTTT	CATSRGADTQYF
-	TRBV10-1	once	TRBJ2-1	TGCGCCAGCAGTGACCCTGTTTCCTTCAATGAGCAGTTCTTC	CASSDPVSFNEQFF
-	TRBV4-2	-	TRBJ1-2	TGTGCCAGCAGCCAAGGGAAAGGGGGAGGCTATGGCTACACCTTC	CASSQGKGGGYGYTF
-	TRBV3-1/TRBV3-2	medium-sized	TRBJ1-4	TGTGCCAGCAGCCAAGAGTGGCGAGTGACGGGAGAACTGTTTTTT	CASSQEWRVTGELFF